This T cell receptor (beta chain) emerged from a study of response to subunit inactivated influenza vaccine. In TCRdb, the RT-PCR reads were re-called with MiXCR into one record per CDR3 protein. The sample includes about 780,000 distinct CDR3 sequences, 15% to 20% of them seen just once. Specimen: PBMCs from blood, collected more than 4 days after vaccination. This receptor was taken from a man over 45 who received an inactivated influenza vaccine.

CDR3 amino acids: CASSLWTSGGWQETQYF. CDR3 in DNA: TGTGCCAGCAGCCTGTGGACTAGCGGGGGTTGGCAAGAGACCCAGTACTTC. This chain joins TRBV5-6 and TRBJ2-5; 13 positions agree with TRBD2. Losses at the gene ends were 4 bases for V and 2 bases for J; bases not matched to a gene: 8. CDR3 size: 17 residues. Germline V gives CDR1 SGHDT, CDR2 YYEEEE.